This is a list of T cell receptor beta chains from one sample in a study of shared clonotypes between healthy human individuals. Profiling relied on immunoSEQ multiplex PCR, and the TCRdb table lists in-frame clones only, not all of them. The sample lists 90,000 to 120,000 clones; more than 65% were seen once. Sequenced sample: memory CD8+ T cells sorted from blood. All receptors derive from a woman aged 25 to 39 in good health. Each CDR3 is given with its conserved first and last residue. Fields, in order: J gene, clone size, V gene, D gene, CDR3 protein, CDR3 DNA. A D gene is named only where the DNA matches it firmly. The size entry is marked missing in some rows and otherwise reads once, few, many or a size class.

j_call: TRBJ1-5; clone_size: many; v_call: TRBV25-1; d_call: .; cdr3_aa: CASSESTGSYQEPQHF; cdr3_nt: TGTGCCAGCAGTGAATCCACAGGGTCTTATCAAGAGCCCCAGCATTTT
j_call: TRBJ1-2; clone_size: .; v_call: TRBV28; d_call: .; cdr3_aa: CASSLGANNYGYTF; cdr3_nt: TGTGCCAGCAGTTTGGGGGCGAATAACTATGGCTACACCTTC
j_call: TRBJ2-7; clone_size: .; v_call: TRBV4-1; d_call: .; cdr3_aa: CASSQDTHRADEQYF; cdr3_nt: TGCGCCAGCAGCCAAGATACCCACAGGGCCGACGAGCAGTACTTC
j_call: TRBJ1-2; clone_size: .; v_call: TRBV19; d_call: TRBD1; cdr3_aa: CASGGTGGPVGYTF; cdr3_nt: TGTGCCAGTGGCGGGACAGGGGGGCCGGTTGGCTACACCTTC
j_call: TRBJ2-7; clone_size: .; v_call: TRBV5-4; d_call: TRBD2; cdr3_aa: CASSEGLADSYEQYF; cdr3_nt: TGTGCCAGCAGCGAGGGACTAGCTGATTCCTACGAGCAGTACTTC
j_call: TRBJ2-3; clone_size: .; v_call: TRBV10-3; d_call: TRBD2; cdr3_aa: CAISDASGAPDTQYF; cdr3_nt: TGTGCCATCAGTGACGCTAGCGGGGCCCCAGATACGCAGTATTTT
j_call: TRBJ2-1; clone_size: .; v_call: TRBV15; d_call: TRBD2; cdr3_aa: CATSRDWGASGRYEQFF; cdr3_nt: TGTGCCACCAGCAGAGATTGGGGGGCTAGCGGGAGATATGAGCAGTTCTTC
j_call: TRBJ1-3; clone_size: few; v_call: TRBV6-1; d_call: .; cdr3_aa: CASSENIDSSGNTIYF; cdr3_nt: TGTGCCAGCAGTGAGAATATAGACAGCTCTGGAAACACCATATATTTT
j_call: TRBJ2-2; clone_size: .; v_call: TRBV29-1; d_call: .; cdr3_aa: CSVELGTGELFF; cdr3_nt: TGCAGCGTTGAACTTGGTACCGGGGAGCTGTTTTTT
j_call: TRBJ2-1; clone_size: .; v_call: TRBV7-9; d_call: TRBD2; cdr3_aa: CASSPRGGSSYNEQFF; cdr3_nt: TGTGCCAGCAGCCCGCGGGGAGGGTCCTCCTACAATGAGCAGTTCTTC
j_call: TRBJ1-4; clone_size: .; v_call: TRBV28; d_call: .; cdr3_aa: CASSPRRTPRDEKLFF; cdr3_nt: TGTGCCAGCAGCCCCCGCCGGACACCTCGGGATGAAAAACTGTTTTTT
j_call: TRBJ2-7; clone_size: .; v_call: TRBV28; d_call: .; cdr3_aa: CASRGDGTAYEQYF; cdr3_nt: TGTGCCAGCAGGGGGGACGGGACCGCCTACGAGCAGTACTTC
j_call: TRBJ2-2; clone_size: .; v_call: TRBV6-5; d_call: TRBD2; cdr3_aa: CASSYHSGKGTGELFF; cdr3_nt: TGTGCCAGCAGTTATCACAGCGGGAAGGGAACCGGGGAGCTGTTTTTT
j_call: TRBJ2-5; clone_size: .; v_call: TRBV4-1; d_call: TRBD2; cdr3_aa: CASSMSRAGEETQYF; cdr3_nt: TGCGCCAGCAGTATGTCACGGGCGGGAGAAGAGACCCAGTACTTC
j_call: TRBJ2-2; clone_size: many; v_call: TRBV25-1; d_call: .; cdr3_aa: CASSEYEGGKVAGELFF; cdr3_nt: TGTGCCAGCAGTGAATACGAAGGGGGAAAGGTGGCCGGGGAGCTGTTTTTT
j_call: TRBJ1-1; clone_size: few; v_call: TRBV5-8; d_call: .; cdr3_aa: CASSLQSGLRTTEAFF; cdr3_nt: TGTGCCAGCAGCCTCCAATCTGGGCTCCGCACCACTGAAGCTTTCTTT
j_call: TRBJ2-7; clone_size: many; v_call: TRBV4-1; d_call: .; cdr3_aa: CASSQVSTDAYEQYF; cdr3_nt: TGCGCCAGCAGCCAAGTTTCTACAGATGCCTACGAGCAGTACTTC
j_call: TRBJ2-7; clone_size: .; v_call: TRBV7-1; d_call: TRBD2; cdr3_aa: CASSINSGGAYEQYF; cdr3_nt: TGTGCCAGCAGCATTAATAGCGGGGGAGCCTACGAGCAGTACTTC